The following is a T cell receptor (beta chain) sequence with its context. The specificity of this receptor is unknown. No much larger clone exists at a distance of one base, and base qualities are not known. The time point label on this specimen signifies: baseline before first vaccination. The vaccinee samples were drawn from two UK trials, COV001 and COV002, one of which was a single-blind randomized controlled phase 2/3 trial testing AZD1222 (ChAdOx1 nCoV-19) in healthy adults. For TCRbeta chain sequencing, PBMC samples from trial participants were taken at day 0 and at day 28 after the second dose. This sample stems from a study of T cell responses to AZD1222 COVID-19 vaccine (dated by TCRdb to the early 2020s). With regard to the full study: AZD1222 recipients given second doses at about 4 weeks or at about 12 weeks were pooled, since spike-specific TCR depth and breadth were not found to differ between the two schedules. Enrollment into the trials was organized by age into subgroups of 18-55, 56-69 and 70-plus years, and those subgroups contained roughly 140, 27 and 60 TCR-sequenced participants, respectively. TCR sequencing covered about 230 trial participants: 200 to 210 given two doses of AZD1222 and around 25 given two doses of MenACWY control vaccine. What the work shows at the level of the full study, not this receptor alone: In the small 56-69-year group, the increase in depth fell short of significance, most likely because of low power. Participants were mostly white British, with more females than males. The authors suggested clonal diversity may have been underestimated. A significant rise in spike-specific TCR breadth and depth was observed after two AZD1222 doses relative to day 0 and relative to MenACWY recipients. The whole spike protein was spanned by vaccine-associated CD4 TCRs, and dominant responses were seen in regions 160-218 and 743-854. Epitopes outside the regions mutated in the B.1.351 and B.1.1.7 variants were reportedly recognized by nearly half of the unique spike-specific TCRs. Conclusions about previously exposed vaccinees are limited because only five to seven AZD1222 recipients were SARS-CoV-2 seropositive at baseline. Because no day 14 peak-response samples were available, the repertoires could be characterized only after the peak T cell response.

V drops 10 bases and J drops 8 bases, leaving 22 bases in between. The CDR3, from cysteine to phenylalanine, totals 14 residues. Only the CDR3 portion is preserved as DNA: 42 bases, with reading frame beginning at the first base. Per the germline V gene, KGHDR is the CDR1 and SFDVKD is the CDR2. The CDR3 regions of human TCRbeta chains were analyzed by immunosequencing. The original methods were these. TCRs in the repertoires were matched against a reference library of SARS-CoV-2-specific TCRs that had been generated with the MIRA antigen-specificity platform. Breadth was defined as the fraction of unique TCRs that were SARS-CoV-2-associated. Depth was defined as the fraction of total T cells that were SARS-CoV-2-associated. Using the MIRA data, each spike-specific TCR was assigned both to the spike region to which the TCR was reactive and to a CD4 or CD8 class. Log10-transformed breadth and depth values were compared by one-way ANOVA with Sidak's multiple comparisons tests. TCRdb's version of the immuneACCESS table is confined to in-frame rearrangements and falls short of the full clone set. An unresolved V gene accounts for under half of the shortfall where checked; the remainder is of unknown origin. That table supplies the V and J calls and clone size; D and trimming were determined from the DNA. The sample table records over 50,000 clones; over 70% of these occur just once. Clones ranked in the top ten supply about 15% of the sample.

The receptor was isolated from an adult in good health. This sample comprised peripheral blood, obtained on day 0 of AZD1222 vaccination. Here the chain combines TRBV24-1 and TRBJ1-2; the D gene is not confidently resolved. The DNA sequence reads TGTGCCACTACTAACGGACCCCCGTCTTACGGCTACACCTTC. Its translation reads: CATTNGPPSYGYTF.